These 26 T cell receptor beta chains were all obtained from the same sample, sequenced in a study of early T cells in non-severe SARS-CoV-2 infection. TCRdb re-called the 5' RACE reads with MiXCR, one entry per CDR3 protein. The sample consists of 25,000 to 30,000 distinct CDR3 sequences, roughly 5.9% of them appearing once. Sequenced material: whole blood. These receptor sequences come from an adult who was a healthcare worker with PCR-confirmed SARS-CoV-2 infection or an uninfected control (not recorded which).

This clonotype was seen a handful of times. One junction end disagrees with the germline gene, perhaps due to a read error. The chain is built from TRBV11-2 and TRBJ1-1, with unresolved D. Germline V gene data show CDR1 as SGHAT and CDR2 as FQNNGV. This CDR3 has 13 amino acids. CDR3 in amino acids: CASSLDLVTEAFF. In DNA form, the CDR3 reads TGTGCCAGCAGCCTAGATTTGGTCACTGAAGCTTTCTTT. Using reference TRBV11-2 and TRBJ1-1 for the parts outside the CDR3, the full variable domain is EAGVAQSPRYKIIEKRQSVAFWCNPISGHATLYWYQQILGQGPKLLIQFQNNGVVDDSQLPKDRFSAERLKGVDSTLKIQPAKLEDSAVYLCASSLDLVTEAFFGQGTRLTVV.

The chain uses TRBV5-1 and TRBJ2-5; the match to TRBD2 covers 7 bases. The germline CDR1 and CDR2 sequences are SGHRS and YFSETQ. The CDR3 loop spans 14 amino acids. With V trimmed by 2 bases and J by 1 base, 2 bases remained unmatched. CDR3 protein: CASSFRTSQETQYF. The CDR3, as DNA: TGCGCCAGCAGCTTTAGGACTAGCCAAGAGACCCAGTACTTC.

This clonotype was observed many times. The chain is built from TRBV5-1 and TRBJ2-5; D gene ambiguous. The CDR3 totals 13 residues. Trimming shortened V by 4 bases and J by 5 bases, and 12 bases separated the two germline ends. CDR1 SGHRS and CDR2 YFSETQ come from the germline V gene. CDR3 coding DNA: TGCGCCAGCAGCAGATGGGGTCTGGAGACCCAGTACTTC. Amino acids: CASSRWGLETQYF.

The rearrangement uses TRBV6-5 and TRBJ2-7, with 11 nucleotides matching TRBD1. V dropped 5 bases and J dropped 6; count of bases not matched to a gene: 9. The CDR3 totals 15 residues. Germline V CDR1 and CDR2: MNHEY, SVGAGI. The CDR3 nucleotides read TGTGCCAGCAGTACCGGGACAGGGGGGGGTTCCGAGCAGTACTTC. Protein: CASSTGTGGGSEQYF.

J is TRBJ2-3 and V is TRBV15; tentatively, D is TRBD1 (6 bases). V was cut by 3 bases and J by 5 bases, with 9 bases left in between. Germline values: CDR1 LNHNV, CDR2 YYDKDF (reference sequence). The CDR3 contains 13 residues. In DNA, the CDR3 is TGTGCCACCAGCAGTGGGGGCAAAGATACGCAGTATTTT. The encoded protein is CATSSGGKDTQYF.

This clonotype was detected a few times. This rearrangement joins TRBV20-1 to TRBJ2-5; tentative D call: TRBD2 (6 bases). The CDR3 covers 12 residues. V lost 6 bases and J lost 6, with 14 bases in between. Germline V gene sequence: CDR1 DFQATT, CDR2 SNEGSKA (reference sequence). The chain's CDR3 is CSALLGGKTQYF. DNA for the CDR3: TGCAGTGCCCTCCTGGGGGGAAAGACCCAGTACTTC.

The DNA for the CDR3 is TGTGCCACCAGCAGAGCAACAGGGGGCGGAACTGAAGCTTTCTTT. The encoded protein is CATSRATGGGTEAFF. V is TRBV15 and J is TRBJ1-1; 9 bases align to TRBD1. Germline V gene lookup returns CDR1 LNHNV and CDR2 YYDKDF (reference sequence). This CDR3 comprises 15 residues. V dropped 1 base and J dropped 5; count of bases not matched to a gene: 5.

V and J are TRBV11-2 and TRBJ2-5; D might be TRBD2 (6 bases). V gave up 6 bases and J gave up 2 bases, with 10 bases separating them. Germline V CDR1 and CDR2: SGHAT, FQNNGV. This CDR3 is built from 13 residues. The CDR3 bases are TGTGCCAGCAGTCGCGGGGCTCAAGAGACCCAGTACTTC. Amino acids: CASSRGAQETQYF. Looking up the rest from reference TRBV11-2 and TRBJ2-5 gives the full variable domain: EAGVAQSPRYKIIEKRQSVAFWCNPISGHATLYWYQQILGQGPKLLIQFQNNGVVDDSQLPKDRFSAERLKGVDSTLKIQPAKLEDSAVYLCASSRGAQETQYFGPGTRLLVL.

This clonotype was detected ten times or more. The CDR3 here is CASSSRTGPSYEQYF. CDR3 nucleotide sequence: TGTGCCAGCAGCAGCCGGACAGGGCCCTCCTACGAGCAGTACTTC. This sequence joins TRBV7-2 and TRBJ2-7; 8 nucleotides agree with TRBD1. The CDR3 has 15 residues. Germline CDR1 reads SGHTA; CDR2 reads FQGNSA. The junction had 6 bases not matched to a gene; V was cut back by 5 bases and J by 0 bases.

The chain combines TRBV6-1 with TRBJ1-4; D is perhaps TRBD1 (5 bases). V lost 7 bases to trimming and J lost 5 bases, with 8 bases between them. The germline gives CDR1 MNHNS, CDR2 SASEGT. The CDR3 runs 12 residues. The CDR3 sequence is CASTRDNEKLFF. The CDR3 nucleotides read TGTGCCAGCACAAGGGACAATGAAAAACTGTTTTTT.

V is TRBV18 and J is TRBJ2-7; the D is unclear. The CDR3 sequence is 14 residues long. Germline V lookup: CDR1 KGHSH, CDR2 LQKENI. V lost 0 bases, J lost 4 bases, and 10 bases lay in between. The DNA for the CDR3 is TGTGCCAGCTCACCACCGGCCTTTAGGTACGAGCAGTACTTC. Protein: CASSPPAFRYEQYF. Based on the CDR3 plus reference TRBV18 and TRBJ2-7, the full variable domain is NAGVMQNPRHLVRRRGQEARLRCSPMKGHSHVYWYRQLPEEGLKFMVYLQKENIIDESGMPKERFSAEFPKEGPSILRIQQVVRGDSAAYFCASSPPAFRYEQYFGPGTRLTVT.

This clonotype was detected ten times or more. For the CDR3, the DNA is TGTGCCAGCAGTTTTTATTCTATCTGGGGAGCTAGCGGTAGAACCGGGGAGCTGTTTTTT. Protein: CASSFYSIWGASGRTGELFF. This chain uses TRBV28 with TRBJ2-2, with TRBD2 identical over 7 bases. In germline, CDR1 is MDHEN, CDR2 SYDVKM. V lost 3 bases to trimming and J lost 5 bases; unmatched junction nucleotides: 21. The CDR3 totals 20 residues.

V gene TRBV19 combines with J gene TRBJ2-1, with D possibly TRBD2 on 6 matching bases. Trimming pared 3 bases from V and 0 bases from J, leaving 12 bases between. Germline V CDR1 and CDR2: LNHDA, SQIVND (reference sequence). This CDR3 is 16 amino acids long. The chain's CDR3 is CASSILLAYSYNEQFF. The CDR3 DNA reads TGTGCCAGTAGTATCTTGCTAGCGTACTCCTACAATGAGCAGTTCTTC.

This clonotype came up a few times. The chain is built from TRBV7-2 and TRBJ1-1; D possibly corresponds to TRBD1 (5 bases). The CDR3 is 16 residues long. The V end was cut by 4 bases, the J end by 4 bases, with 19 bases between. Germline CDR1 SGHTA, CDR2 FQGNSA. The chain's CDR3 is CASSSLSFGTSTEAFF. CDR3 DNA: TGTGCCAGCAGCTCCCTCTCATTCGGGACGAGCACTGAAGCTTTCTTT.

This clonotype was recorded many times. This chain uses TRBV4-3 with TRBJ2-1; weak D call: TRBD2 (5 bases). CDR1 is LGHNA and CDR2 is YSLEER in the germline V gene. The CDR3 length is 15 residues. V lost 1 base and J 3 bases, leaving 10 bases between the germline ends. The CDR3 coding sequence is TGCGCCAGCAGCCAAGTCGAGGGAGACTACAATGAGCAGTTCTTC. As protein: CASSQVEGDYNEQFF.

As concerns this clonotype: Relative to the germline gene, one junction end is altered; a read error may explain this. V gene TRBV6-5 combines with J gene TRBJ2-7, with D unresolved. From germline, CDR1 is MNHEY and CDR2 SVGAGI. This CDR3 spans 11 amino acids. CDR3 sequence reads: CASTYSYEQYF. In DNA, the CDR3 is TGTGCCAGCACTTACTCCTACGAGCAGTACTTC.

This clonotype was counted at least ten times. The chain employs TRBV29-1 and TRBJ1-2; weak D call: TRBD1 (5 bases). The germline gives CDR1 SQVTM, CDR2 ANQGSEA. The CDR3 length is 12 residues. The V end lost 4 bases, the J end lost 4 bases, and 10 bases lay between the germline ends. CDR3 sequence reads: CSVGQTSYGYTF. CDR3 DNA sequence: TGCAGCGTTGGACAGACCAGCTATGGCTACACCTTC.

This clonotype has ten or more counts. V usage is TRBV12-3 or TRBV12-4 and J usage is TRBJ2-1; unclear D gene. The CDR3 runs 13 residues. V shed 1 base and J shed 10 bases, with 11 bases lying between them. The CDR3 spells CASSLVGNGEQFF. DNA for the CDR3: TGTGCCAGCAGTTTAGTCGGAAATGGCGAGCAGTTCTTC.

This clonotype counts as medium-sized (0.01 to 0.1%). Here the CDR3 reads CASSLNLEGPVDTQYF. The CDR3 region has the DNA TGTGCCAGCAGCTTAAATTTGGAGGGCCCCGTGGATACGCAGTATTTT. The V and J genes are TRBV5-6 and TRBJ2-3; the D gene is possibly TRBD2 (6 bases). This CDR3 has 16 residues. Deletions cut 2 bases from V and 6 bases from J, with 19 bases between. CDR1 and CDR2 (germline): SGHDT, YYEEEE.

This clonotype was recorded at least ten times. V and J are TRBV5-1 and TRBJ1-1, with D possibly TRBD1 on 6 matching bases. V was pared by 0 bases and J by 4 bases, with 16 bases between. From germline, CDR1 is SGHRS and CDR2 YFSETQ. There are 16 residues in the CDR3. CDR3 nucleotide sequence: TGCGCCAGCAGCTTGGCCATGGGGGCGGGTGGCACTGAAGCTTTCTTT. Translated: CASSLAMGAGGTEAFF.

This clonotype was recorded at least ten times. V usage is TRBV3-1 and J usage is TRBJ2-4; D ambiguous. The germline V gene encodes CDR1 LGHDT and CDR2 YNNKEL (reference sequence). The CDR3 is made up of 17 amino acids. The ends were cut back, 4 bases at V and 1 base at J, with 17 bases in the middle. The CDR3 coding sequence is TGTGCCAGCAGCCCTCAATCTTCGACTTTTGCCAAAAACATTCAGTACTTC. As protein: CASSPQSSTFAKNIQYF.

This clonotype was observed a handful of times. The chain recombines TRBV2 with TRBJ1-5; possible D gene TRBD1, 6 bases. This CDR3 is built from 13 residues. Trimming took 6 bases from V and 8 from J, leaving 14 bases between them. CDR1 is SNHLY, CDR2 FYNNEI, per germline. CDR3 region: CASRGQLLEPQHF. The CDR3 DNA is TGTGCCAGCAGAGGACAGCTATTGGAGCCCCAGCATTTT.

The chain combines TRBV21-1 with TRBJ2-2; the table's D call, TRBD1, has no DNA check behind it. TRBV21-1 is given as a pseudogene. The CDR3 has 15 residues. The CDR3 nucleotides read TGTGCCAGCAGCAAATGTTCGGTGGGGCCCGGGGAGCTGTTTTTT. Protein: CASSKCSVGPGELFF.

This clonotype occurred a few times. The V call is TRBV29-1, the J call TRBJ2-7, with D uncertain. The CDR3 is 15 amino acids. Germline loops: CDR1 SQVTM, CDR2 ANQGSEA. Trimming left V 3 bases short and J 0 bases short, with 15 bases between. The CDR3 DNA sequence: TGCAGCGTTGAGGATCGAGCCGAAAGCTCCTACGAGCAGTACTTC. It specifies CSVEDRAESSYEQYF.

This clonotype was observed a handful of times. V usage is TRBV29-1 and J usage is TRBJ2-5; 7 bases align to TRBD1. Germline values: CDR1 SQVTM, CDR2 ANQGSEA. This CDR3 spans 13 amino acids. V shed 4 bases, J shed 5 bases, and the junction held 7 bases outside the gene matches. CDR3 sequence: CSVVRGGGETQYF. CDR3 nucleotides: TGCAGCGTTGTTAGAGGGGGCGGTGAGACCCAGTACTTC.

This clonotype was recorded many times. The chain carries TRBV6-5 and TRBJ2-2, with D hard to call. This CDR3 spans 12 amino acids. Trimming pared 10 bases from V and 2 bases from J, leaving 8 bases between. Germline CDR1 MNHEY, CDR2 SVGAGI. CDR3 sequence (DNA): TGTGCCACCTTTGATAACACCGGGGAGCTGTTTTTT. Its protein product is CATFDNTGELFF.